This TCR beta chain was profiled in a study of CD8 T cells in ankylosing spondylitis. Study-level results: CD8+ cells made up the disease-linked clones, which were relatively rare in peripheral blood. Clones linked to disease were reported to show significant enrichment in matched ankylosing spondylitis synovial fluid.

The CDR3 sequence is 11 residues long. Germline assignment: CDR1 LGHNA and CDR2 YNFKEQ. Using quantitative 5'-RACE with molecular barcodes, the authors made TCR beta libraries. MiXCR, run by TCRdb on the 5' RACE reads, gives a single entry per CDR3 protein. The repertoire holds more than 150,000 distinct CDR3 sequences, roughly 18% seen once, with roughly 4.5% in the top ten. This clonotype has a count of ten or more. What it binds is unknown. An end of the junction differs from the germline gene, which may be a read error. Sequencing was carried out using blood, either unsorted or a sorted T cell fraction (not recorded which). The V gene is TRBV4-2, the J gene TRBJ1-1; no definite D call. The receptor was isolated from a male donor under 30 with ankylosing spondylitis or in good health (not recorded which). CDR3: CASSQESRPYF. DNA of the CDR3: TGTGCCAGCAGCCAAGAATCGAGGCCCTACTTT.